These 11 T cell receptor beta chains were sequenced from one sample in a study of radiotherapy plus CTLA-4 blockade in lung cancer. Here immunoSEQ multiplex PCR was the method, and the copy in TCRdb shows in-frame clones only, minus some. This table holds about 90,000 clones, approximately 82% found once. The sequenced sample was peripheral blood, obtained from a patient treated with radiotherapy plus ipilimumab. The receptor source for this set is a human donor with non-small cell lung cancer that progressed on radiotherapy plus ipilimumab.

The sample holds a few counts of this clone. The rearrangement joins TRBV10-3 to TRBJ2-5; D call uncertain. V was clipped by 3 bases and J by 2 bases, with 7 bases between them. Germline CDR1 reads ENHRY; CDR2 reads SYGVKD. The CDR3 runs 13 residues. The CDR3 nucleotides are TGTGCCATCAGTGATCCGGTTCAAGAGACCCAGTACTTC. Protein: CAISDPVQETQYF.

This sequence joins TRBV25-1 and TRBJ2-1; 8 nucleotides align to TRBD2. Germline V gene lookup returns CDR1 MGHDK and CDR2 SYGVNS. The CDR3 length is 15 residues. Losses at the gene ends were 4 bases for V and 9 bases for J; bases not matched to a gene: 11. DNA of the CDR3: TGTGCCAGCAGTGCTCGGGAGGGCCTGGGTATTGAGCAGTTCTTC. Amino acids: CASSAREGLGIEQFF.

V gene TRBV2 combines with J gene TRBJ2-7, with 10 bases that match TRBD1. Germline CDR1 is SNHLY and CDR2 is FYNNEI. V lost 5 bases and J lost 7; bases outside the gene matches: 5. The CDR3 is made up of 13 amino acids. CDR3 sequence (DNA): TGTGCCAGCAGTCGGGACAGGGGACGGGAGCAGTACTTC. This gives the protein CASSRDRGREQYF.

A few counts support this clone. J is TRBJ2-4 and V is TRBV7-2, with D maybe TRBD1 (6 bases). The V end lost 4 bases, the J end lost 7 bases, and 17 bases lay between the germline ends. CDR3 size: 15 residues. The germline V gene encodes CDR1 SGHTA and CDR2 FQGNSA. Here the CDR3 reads CASSYTQDSWNIQYF. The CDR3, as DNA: TGTGCCAGCAGCTATACTCAGGACAGCTGGAACATTCAGTACTTC.

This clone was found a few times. The CDR3 DNA sequence: TGCGCCAGCAGCTTAGGGGGAAACATTCAGTACTTC. It is translated as CASSLGGNIQYF. The gene calls are TRBV5-1 and TRBJ2-4; the D gene is possibly TRBD1 (6 bases). Germline CDR1 is SGHRS and CDR2 is YFSETQ. The CDR3 has 12 residues. V lost 2 bases, J lost 6 bases, and 6 bases lay in between.

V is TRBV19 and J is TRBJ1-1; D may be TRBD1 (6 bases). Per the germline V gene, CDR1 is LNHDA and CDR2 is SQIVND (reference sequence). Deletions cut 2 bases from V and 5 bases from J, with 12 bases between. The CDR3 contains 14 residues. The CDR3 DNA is TGTGCCAGTAGTATATGGGGCCAGGGGACTGAAGCTTTCTTT. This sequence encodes CASSIWGQGTEAFF. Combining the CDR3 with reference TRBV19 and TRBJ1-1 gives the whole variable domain DGGITQSPKYLFRKEGQNVTLSCEQNLNHDAMYWYRQDPGQGLRLIYYSQIVNDFQKGDIAEGYSVSREKKESFPLTVTSAQKNPTAFYLCASSIWGQGTEAFFGQGTRLTVV.

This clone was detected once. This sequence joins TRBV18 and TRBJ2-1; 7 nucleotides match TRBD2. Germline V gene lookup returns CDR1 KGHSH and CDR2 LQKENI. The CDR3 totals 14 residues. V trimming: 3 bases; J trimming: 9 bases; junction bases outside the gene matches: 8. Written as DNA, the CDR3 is TGTGCCAGCTCACCCACGGGAGCGGGACTTGAGCAGTTCTTC. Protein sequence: CASSPTGAGLEQFF.

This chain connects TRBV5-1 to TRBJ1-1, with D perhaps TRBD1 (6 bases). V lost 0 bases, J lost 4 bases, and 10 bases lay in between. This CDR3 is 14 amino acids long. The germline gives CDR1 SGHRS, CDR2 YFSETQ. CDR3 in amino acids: CASSLAPGATEAFF. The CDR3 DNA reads TGCGCCAGCAGCTTGGCGCCAGGGGCCACTGAAGCTTTCTTT.

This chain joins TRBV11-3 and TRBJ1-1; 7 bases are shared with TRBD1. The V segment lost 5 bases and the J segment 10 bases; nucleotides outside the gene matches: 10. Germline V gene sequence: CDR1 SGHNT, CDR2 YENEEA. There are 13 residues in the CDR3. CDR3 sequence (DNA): TGTGCCAGCAGCCTAGGGACAGCTAAGGGAGCTTTCTTT. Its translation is CASSLGTAKGAFF.

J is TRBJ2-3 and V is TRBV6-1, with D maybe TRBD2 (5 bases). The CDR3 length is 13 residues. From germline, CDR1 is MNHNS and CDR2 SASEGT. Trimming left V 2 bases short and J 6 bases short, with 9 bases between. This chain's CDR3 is CASSERGRDTQYF. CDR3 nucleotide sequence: TGTGCCAGCAGTGAACGGGGTAGGGATACGCAGTATTTT.

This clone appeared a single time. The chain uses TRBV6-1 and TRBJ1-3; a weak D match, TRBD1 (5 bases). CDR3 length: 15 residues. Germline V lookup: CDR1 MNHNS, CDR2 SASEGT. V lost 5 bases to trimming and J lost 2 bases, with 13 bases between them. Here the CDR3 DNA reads TGTGCCAGCAGTTTCCAACAGGAGCCTGGAAACACCATATATTTT. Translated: CASSFQQEPGNTIYF.